The 13 T cell receptor beta chains below all came from one sample that was sequenced in a study of T cell repertoires in ileal Crohn's disease. Repertoires were generated with immunoSEQ multiplex PCR, while TCRdb's copy carries only in-frame clones and drops some. Altogether roughly 5,800 clones are present, around 95% being singletons, with the ten largest covering approximately 0.33%. Material: ileal tissue. Receptor source: an adult with Crohn's disease.

CDR3 bases: TGTGCCAGCACCCTTGGGCAGCACACAGATACGCAGTATTTT. It codes for CASTLGQHTDTQYF. This chain joins TRBV9 and TRBJ2-3, with D unclear. Germline assignment: CDR1 SGDLS and CDR2 YYNGEE. The CDR3 extends over 14 amino acids. Trimming cost V 6 bases and J 2 bases, with 13 bases left between them. Drawing the rest from reference TRBV9 and TRBJ2-3, the complete variable domain is DSGVTQTPKHLITATGQRVTLRCSPRSGDLSVYWYQQSLDQGLQFLIQYYNGEERAKGNILERFSAQQFPDLHSELNLSSLELGDSALYFCASTLGQHTDTQYFGPGTRLTVL.

The V and J genes are TRBV7-6 and TRBJ1-6; unclear D gene. The ends were cut back, 4 bases at V and 7 bases at J, with 5 bases in the middle. Germline assignment: CDR1 SGHVS and CDR2 FNYEAQ. This CDR3 is 12 amino acids long. The CDR3 coding sequence is TGTGCCAGCAGCTCCCAAAATTCACCCCTCCACTTT. Protein sequence: CASSSQNSPLHF.

In DNA form, the CDR3 reads TGCAGCGTTCGTAGTGGGCAGGAGAACACCGGGGAGCTGTTTTTT. Encoded protein: CSVRSGQENTGELFF. The chain recombines TRBV29-1 with TRBJ2-2; D is unclear. This CDR3 region has 15 residues. Germline V lookup: CDR1 SQVTM, CDR2 ANQGSEA. V was shortened by 5 bases and J by 1 base, with 14 bases between the two germline ends.

The chain couples TRBV19 to TRBJ2-4, with TRBD1 matching 9 bases. The J segment lost 10 bases and the V segment lost 5 bases, leaving 9 bases of the junction unmatched. Germline V gives CDR1 LNHDA, CDR2 SQIVND (reference sequence). This CDR3 spans 14 amino acids. Here the CDR3 reads CASSSGQGSPIQYF. As DNA, the CDR3 is TGTGCCAGTAGTTCCGGACAGGGGTCCCCTATTCAGTACTTC.

The chain has TRBV9 and TRBJ2-3; 7 positions agree with TRBD1. CDR3 size: 17 residues. The germline CDR1 and CDR2 sequences are SGDLS and YYNGEE. J lost 0 bases, V lost 2 bases, and 9 bases had no gene match. This CDR3 is CASSVGMGQTSTDTQYF. The CDR3, as DNA: TGTGCCAGCAGCGTGGGAATGGGACAGACTAGCACAGATACGCAGTATTTT.

This chain links TRBV4-3 with TRBJ1-2, with TRBD1 matching over 9 bases. The CDR3 has 17 residues. Per germline, CDR1 LGHNA and CDR2 YSLEER. J lost 5 bases, V lost 0 bases, and 10 bases had no gene match. In nucleotides, the CDR3 is TGCGCCAGCAGCCAAGAGGACAGGGGTCCGGCTCTATATGGCTACACCTTC. Amino acids: CASSQEDRGPALYGYTF.

This clone has more than one count but fewer than ten. This chain links TRBV7-9 with TRBJ2-7; 8 nucleotides match TRBD1. The CDR3 is made up of 15 amino acids. In germline, CDR1 is SEHNR, CDR2 FQNEAQ (reference sequence). V lost 3 bases, J lost 4 bases, and 8 bases stayed unmatched. Written as DNA, the CDR3 is TGTGCCAGCAGCTTGGGCAGGGGGCTAGGGTACGAGCAGTACTTC. This translates into CASSLGRGLGYEQYF.

The chain couples TRBV19 to TRBJ1-5; D unclear. This CDR3 has 15 residues. Trimming pared 2 bases from V and 3 bases from J, leaving 11 bases between. In germline, CDR1 is LNHDA, CDR2 SQIVND (reference sequence). This CDR3 is CASSITSVTNQPQHF. CDR3 in DNA: TGTGCCAGTAGTATAACCAGTGTTACCAATCAGCCCCAGCATTTT.

The CDR3 region is CASSLANPQGEVETQYF. CDR3 nucleotides: TGTGCCAGCAGCCTAGCCAACCCACAGGGGGAAGTAGAGACCCAGTACTTC. This chain uses TRBV12-1 with TRBJ2-5; TRBD1 is the table's D call and was not checked against the DNA. TRBV12-1 is described as a pseudogene. The CDR3 has 17 amino acids.

The genes are TRBV6-5 and TRBJ1-4, with 7 positions matching TRBD1. Germline V gives CDR1 MNHEY, CDR2 SVGAGI. This CDR3 has 14 residues. Trimming cost V 6 bases and J 5 bases; bases outside gene matches: 6. The CDR3 nucleotides read TGTGCCAGCAGCCGACAGGGAGGAAATGAAAAACTGTTTTTT. Protein sequence: CASSRQGGNEKLFF.

This clone has just one count. The chain carries TRBV10-3 and TRBJ1-2; 9 nucleotides align to TRBD1. Germline lookup yields CDR1 ENHRY and CDR2 SYGVKD. Trimming at V came to 8 bases and at J to 8 bases, leaving 12 bases not matched to a gene. The length of the CDR3 is 14 residues. CDR3 residues: CAIFRGTGLLGYTF. CDR3 nucleotides: TGTGCCATCTTTCGTGGGACAGGGTTACTCGGCTACACCTTC.

V is TRBV9 and J is TRBJ1-5; 7 positions match TRBD1. The germline CDR1 and CDR2 sequences are SGDLS and YYNGEE. The trim removed 3 bases at V and 3 bases at J, leaving 6 bases unmatched. The CDR3 extends over 15 amino acids. DNA for the CDR3: TGTGCCAGCAGCGGAGAGGGACAGCCCAATCAGCCCCAGCATTTT. Encoded protein: CASSGEGQPNQPQHF.

The chain employs TRBV4-3 and TRBJ2-7; 7 positions agree with TRBD1. The CDR3 has 14 residues. The germline CDR1 and CDR2 sequences are LGHNA and YSLEER. V lost 1 base and J lost 3; bases outside the gene matches: 3. CDR3 sequence reads: CASSQVRGRYEQYF. DNA for the CDR3: TGCGCCAGCAGCCAAGTAAGGGGGCGCTACGAGCAGTACTTC.